This entry is about one TCR beta chain. These data come from a study of blood T cell repertoires in COVID-19. Study overall: Both acute and convalescent COVID-19 samples were obtained from the United States, Italy and Spain. From T cells, B-cell-depleted T cells, or PBMCs came the material, which was cDNA or gDNA.

Authors' analysis steps: Estimates of nucleated cell counts were drawn from the amplification of reference gene primers. Generated by immunoSEQ multiplex PCR, the TCRdb table keeps only in-frame clones and is missing some. V and J calls and clone size are as listed in that table; D and trimming were resolved from the DNA. In the table there are over 100,000 clones, approximately 80% of which are singletons. Germline V gene data show CDR1 as LGHDT and CDR2 as YNNKEL (reference sequence). This CDR3 contains 15 residues. V lost 0 bases to trimming and J lost 6 bases, with 12 bases between them. The source material was peripheral blood. This TCR derives from a woman of 80 years or more with acute or convalescent COVID-19. The chain has TRBV3-1 (or the pseudogene TRBV3-2) and TRBJ2-1, with D maybe TRBD1 (5 bases). The CDR3 bases are TGTGCCAGCAGCCAAGATTATCGCAGGGTCAATGAGCAGTTCTTC. Its translation is CASSQDYRRVNEQFF.